This T cell receptor (beta chain) comes out of a study of shared clonotypes between healthy human individuals. The CDR3 covers 16 residues. The V segment lost 6 bases and the J segment 0 bases; nucleotides outside the gene matches: 8. Germline-derived CDR1 and CDR2 are SEHNR and FQNEAQ (reference sequence). The assay used deep level. The protocol was immunoSEQ multiplex PCR, while the TCRdb copy is restricted to in-frame clones and leaves out a portion. The sample contains around 500,000 clones, 81% of which appear only once. The V call is TRBV7-9, the J call TRBJ2-3; TRBD2 agrees at 8 bases. This TCR came from a woman aged 40 to 50 in good health. Some clones in this sample may be carry-over from other donors' samples. The material sequenced was PBMCs. As DNA, the CDR3 is TGTGCCAGCAGAATGGGGACTAGAGTTAGCACAGATACGCAGTATTTT. The encoded protein is CASRMGTRVSTDTQYF. Drawing the rest from reference TRBV7-9 and TRBJ2-3, the complete variable domain is DTGVSQNPRHKITKRGQNVTFRCDPISEHNRLYWYRQTLGQGPEFLTYFQNEAQLEKSRLLSDRFSAERPKGSFSTLEIQRTEQGDSAMYLCASRMGTRVSTDTQYFGPGTRLTVL.